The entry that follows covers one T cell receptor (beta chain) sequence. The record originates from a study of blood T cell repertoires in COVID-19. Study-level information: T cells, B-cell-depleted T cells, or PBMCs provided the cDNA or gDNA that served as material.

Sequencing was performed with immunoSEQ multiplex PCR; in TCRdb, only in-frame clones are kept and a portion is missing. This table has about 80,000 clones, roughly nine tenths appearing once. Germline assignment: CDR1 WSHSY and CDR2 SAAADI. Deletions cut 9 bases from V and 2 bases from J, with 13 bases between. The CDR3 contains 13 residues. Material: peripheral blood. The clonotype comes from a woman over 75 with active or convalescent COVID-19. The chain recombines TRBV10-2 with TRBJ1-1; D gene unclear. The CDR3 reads CASTVTVNTEAFF. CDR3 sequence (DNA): TGCGCCAGTACAGTTACAGTTAACACTGAAGCTTTCTTT.